This TCR beta chain was sequenced for a study of blood T cell repertoires in COVID-19. V was pared by 5 bases and J by 5 bases, with 9 bases of the junction left unmatched. The CDR3 consists of 15 residues. Germline V gene lookup returns CDR1 SNHLY and CDR2 FYNNEI. Sequencing used immunoSEQ multiplex PCR; TCRdb keeps in-frame clones, though not all of them. The data hold 95,000 to 100,000 clones, with about 90% observed a single time. This clone was detected a few times. This TCR was recovered from a man in his fifties or sixties with acute or convalescent COVID-19. Sequenced input: peripheral blood. V and J are TRBV2 and TRBJ2-3, with 8 bases fitting TRBD1. CDR3 sequence (DNA): TGTGCCAGCAGTACTCGACAGGGGCCCGGAGATACGCAGTATTTT. It yields the protein CASSTRQGPGDTQYF.